This TCR beta chain appears in the sequencing data of a study of cytomegalovirus exposure and HLA in healthy donors. As concerns this clone: The antigen is undetermined.

The CDR3 length is 15 residues. The germline CDR1 and CDR2 sequences are MNHEY and SVGAGI. The V gene end was trimmed by 0 bases and the J gene end by 5 bases; junction bases not matched to a gene: 3. TCRdb keeps only in-frame clones here, not all; method: immunoSEQ multiplex PCR. The sample contains roughly 270,000 clones, roughly 88% of which appear only once. Broader study findings: Subsequent analysis showed first-cohort TCR clusters tending to co-occur in around 130 validation repertoires.

It was the approximately 120-subject validation cohort, separate from the roughly 700-subject first cohort, to which the donors belonged. Material: PBMCs. This sequence joins TRBV6-5 and TRBJ2-1; 8 positions match TRBD2. The sequence came from a woman aged 18 to 35 in good health and CMV-seronegative. CDR3 coding DNA: TGTGCCAGCAGTTACTCGGGACTAGTTAACAATGAGCAGTTCTTC. It specifies CASSYSGLVNNEQFF.